The next 9 T cell receptor beta chains were all read from a single sample in a study of blood T cell repertoires in COVID-19. Sequencing was performed with immunoSEQ multiplex PCR; in TCRdb, only in-frame clones are kept and a portion is missing. Among approximately 500,000 clones listed, nearly 90% were seen once. Input material: peripheral blood. The receptors originated from a young man with COVID-19, enrolled during active disease.

This chain joins TRBV2 and TRBJ2-1; 8 positions match TRBD1. With 3 bases clipped from V and 8 bases from J, the junction kept 9 bases outside the gene matches. The CDR3 has 15 amino acids. The germline V gene has CDR1 SNHLY and CDR2 FYNNEI. The CDR3 nucleotides are TGTGCCAGCAGTGAGAGACAGGGGACTCTCTATGAGCAGTTCTTC. Translation: CASSERQGTLYEQFF.

The chain is built from TRBV7-2 and TRBJ1-2; tentatively, D is TRBD1 (6 bases). Germline-derived CDR1 and CDR2 are SGHTA and FQGNSA. V was pared by 8 bases and J by 3 bases, with 16 bases between. The CDR3 sequence is 14 residues long. The CDR3 sequence is CASLPGAGDYGYTF. In DNA form, the CDR3 reads TGTGCCAGCCTCCCAGGAGCAGGGGACTATGGCTACACCTTC.

In this sample, this clone turned up once. As DNA, the CDR3 is TGTGCCAGCAGCCAAGAAAGCGGGAGGGCCTACAATGAGCAGTTCTTC. It is translated as CASSQESGRAYNEQFF. The chain carries TRBV4-2 and TRBJ2-1; TRBD2 aligns across 10 bases. The CDR3 loop spans 16 amino acids. In germline, CDR1 is LGHNA, CDR2 YNFKEQ. V was clipped by 0 bases and J by 2 bases; unmatched bases: 1.

The gene calls are TRBV29-1 and TRBJ2-7, with D possibly matching TRBD1 (6 bases). The germline V and J ends were trimmed by 0 bases and 4 bases, with 13 bases remaining between them. This CDR3 has 14 amino acids. Germline lookup yields CDR1 SQVTM and CDR2 ANQGSEA. The CDR3 region is CSVEDPTGAYEQYF. Here the CDR3 DNA reads TGCAGCGTTGAAGACCCGACAGGAGCTTACGAGCAGTACTTC.

This chain links TRBV29-1 with TRBJ2-1; D perhaps matches TRBD2 (6 bases). V lost 3 bases and J 2 bases, leaving 8 bases between the germline ends. In germline, CDR1 is SQVTM, CDR2 ANQGSEA. CDR3 length: 13 amino acids. CDR3 loop: CSVERGTYNEQFF. CDR3 coding DNA: TGCAGCGTTGAGCGGGGTACCTACAATGAGCAGTTCTTC.

The chain employs TRBV5-1 and TRBJ2-2, with unresolved D. The germline V gene encodes CDR1 SGHRS and CDR2 YFSETQ. This CDR3 contains 15 residues. V was shortened by 2 bases and J by 1 base, with 9 bases between the two germline ends. This CDR3 reads CASSFDGVNTGELFF. CDR3 nucleotides: TGCGCCAGCAGCTTCGATGGAGTGAACACCGGGGAGCTGTTTTTT.

The chain joins TRBV5-1 to TRBJ1-1; D gene ambiguous. Germline V gene sequence: CDR1 SGHRS, CDR2 YFSETQ. CDR3 length equals 16 residues. The V gene lost 1 base and the J gene lost 0 bases, with 13 bases spanning the gap. The CDR3 spells CASSLFDRSMNTEAFF. In nucleotides, the CDR3 is TGCGCCAGCAGCTTGTTCGATCGTAGCATGAACACTGAAGCTTTCTTT.

The genes are TRBV15 and TRBJ1-5; the D is unclear. Trimming removed 0 bases at V and 5 bases at J, with 5 bases between. This CDR3 is built from 13 residues. Germline V gene sequence: CDR1 LNHNV, CDR2 YYDKDF (reference sequence). The CDR3 spells CATSRDRDQPQHF. CDR3 bases: TGTGCCACCAGCAGAGATAGAGATCAGCCCCAGCATTTT.

This clone has just a few counts. The chain has TRBV5-4 and TRBJ2-2; tentatively, D is TRBD2 (5 bases). V lost 4 bases, J lost 4 bases, and 11 bases lay in between. The CDR3 spans 14 residues. CDR1 and CDR2 (germline): SGHNT, YYREEE (reference sequence). CDR3 loop: CASSPTRVTGELFF. The DNA for the CDR3 is TGTGCCAGCAGCCCTACTAGGGTCACCGGGGAGCTGTTTTTT.